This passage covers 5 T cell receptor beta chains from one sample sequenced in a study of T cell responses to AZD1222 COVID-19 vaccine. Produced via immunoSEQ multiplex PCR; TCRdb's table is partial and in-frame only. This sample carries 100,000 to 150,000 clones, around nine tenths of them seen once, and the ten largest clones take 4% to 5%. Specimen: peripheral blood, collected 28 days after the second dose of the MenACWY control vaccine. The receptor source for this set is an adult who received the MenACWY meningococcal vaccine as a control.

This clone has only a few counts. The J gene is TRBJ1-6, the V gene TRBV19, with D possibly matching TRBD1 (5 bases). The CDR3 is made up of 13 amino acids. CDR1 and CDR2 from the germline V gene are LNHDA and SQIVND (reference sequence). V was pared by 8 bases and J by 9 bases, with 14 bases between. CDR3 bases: TGTGCCAGTTGCTTCACTGGGGGTTCACCCCTCCACTTT. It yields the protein CASCFTGGSPLHF.

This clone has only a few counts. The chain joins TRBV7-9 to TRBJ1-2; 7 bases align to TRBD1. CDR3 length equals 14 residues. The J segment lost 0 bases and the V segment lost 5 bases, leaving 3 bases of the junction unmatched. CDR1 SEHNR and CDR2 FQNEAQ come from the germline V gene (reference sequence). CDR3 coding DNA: TGTGCCAGCAGCCGGGGGACAGCTAACTATGGCTACACCTTC. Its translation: CASSRGTANYGYTF.

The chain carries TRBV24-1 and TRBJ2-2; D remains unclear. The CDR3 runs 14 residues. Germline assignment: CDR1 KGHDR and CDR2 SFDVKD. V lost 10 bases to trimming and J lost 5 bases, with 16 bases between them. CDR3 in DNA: TGTGCCACTGCTGGGCCCTCCCTAACCGGGGAGCTGTTTTTT. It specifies CATAGPSLTGELFF.

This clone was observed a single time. The CDR3 reads CASSLVFDRGGQPQHF. CDR3 DNA: TGTGCCAGCAGCTTAGTTTTTGACAGGGGCGGTCAGCCCCAGCATTTT. V gene TRBV7-2 combines with J gene TRBJ1-5; the match to TRBD1 covers 8 bases. Germline V lookup: CDR1 SGHTA, CDR2 FQGNSA. CDR3 length: 16 amino acids. V gave up 1 base and J gave up 6 bases; unmatched junction bases: 8. Looking up the rest from reference TRBV7-2 and TRBJ1-5 gives the full variable domain: GAGVSQSPSNKVTEKGKDVELRCDPISGHTALYWYRQSLGQGLEFLIYFQGNSAPDKSGLPSDRFSAERTGGSVSTLTIQRTQQEDSAVYLCASSLVFDRGGQPQHFGDGTRLSIL.

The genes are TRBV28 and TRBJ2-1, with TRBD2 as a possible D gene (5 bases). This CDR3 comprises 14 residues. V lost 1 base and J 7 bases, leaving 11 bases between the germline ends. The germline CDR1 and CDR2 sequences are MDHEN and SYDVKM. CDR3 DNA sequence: TGTGCCAGCAGTTTATCCAAAAGGAGGAATGAGCAGTTCTTC. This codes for CASSLSKRRNEQFF.